This T cell receptor beta chain emerged from a study of shared clonotypes between healthy human individuals. Study-level points and caveats: Across subsets, estimated richness was generally greater for naive than for memory populations. Non-shared clonotypes displayed generation probabilities falling below those of clonotypes present in all four donors. It was only blood that was sampled, and tissue repertoires likely differ.

Naivety among CD8 cells was defined by CD45RO negativity and positive CCR7 selection, thereby excluding terminally differentiated effector memory CD45RA+ cells. The CDR3 is 12 residues long. The V gene's germline CDR1 is LNHDA and CDR2 SQIVND (reference sequence). V was clipped by 9 bases and J by 4 bases; unmatched bases: 4. Some clones are missing from TCRdb's copy, which holds only in-frame ones; the method was immunoSEQ multiplex PCR. The sample has 500,000 to 700,000 clones, 90% to 95% seen once. About this clone itself: What it recognizes is unknown.

The receptor's source is a woman under 40 in good health. This chain connects TRBV19 to TRBJ1-2; 8 nucleotides match TRBD1. Sequenced material: naive CD8+ T cells sorted from blood. The CDR3 spells CASRQGFYGYTF. CDR3 in DNA: TGTGCCAGCCGACAGGGGTTCTATGGCTACACCTTC. Drawing the rest from reference TRBV19 and TRBJ1-2, the complete variable domain is DGGITQSPKYLFRKEGQNVTLSCEQNLNHDAMYWYRQDPGQGLRLIYYSQIVNDFQKGDIAEGYSVSREKKESFPLTVTSAQKNPTAFYLCASRQGFYGYTFGSGTRLTVV.